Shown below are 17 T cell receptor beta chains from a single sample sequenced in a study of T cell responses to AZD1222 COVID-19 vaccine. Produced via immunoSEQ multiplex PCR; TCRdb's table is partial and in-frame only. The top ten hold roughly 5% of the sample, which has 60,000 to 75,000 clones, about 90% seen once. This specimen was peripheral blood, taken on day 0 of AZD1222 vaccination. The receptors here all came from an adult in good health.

The DNA of the CDR3 is TGTGCCAGCAGTTTATCGGTGGGACAGGGGTATTCACCCCTCCACTTT. Its translation: CASSLSVGQGYSPLHF. The gene calls are TRBV27 and TRBJ1-6; 10 bases are shared with TRBD1. Germline loops: CDR1 MNHEY, CDR2 SMNVEV (reference sequence). The CDR3 covers 16 residues. V shed 0 bases, J shed 8 bases, and the junction held 4 bases outside the gene matches.

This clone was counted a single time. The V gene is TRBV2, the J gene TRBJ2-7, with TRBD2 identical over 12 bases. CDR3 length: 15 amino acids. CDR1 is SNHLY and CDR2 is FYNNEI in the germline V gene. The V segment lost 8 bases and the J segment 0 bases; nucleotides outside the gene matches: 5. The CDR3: CASGGLAGSSYEQYF. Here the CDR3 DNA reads TGTGCCAGCGGCGGACTAGCGGGAAGCTCCTACGAGCAGTACTTC.

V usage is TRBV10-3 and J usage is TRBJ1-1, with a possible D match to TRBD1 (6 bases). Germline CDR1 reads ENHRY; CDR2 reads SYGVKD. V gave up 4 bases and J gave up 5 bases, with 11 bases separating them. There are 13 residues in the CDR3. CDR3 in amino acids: CAISAQGKTEAFF. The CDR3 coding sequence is TGTGCCATCAGTGCTCAGGGGAAGACTGAAGCTTTCTTT.

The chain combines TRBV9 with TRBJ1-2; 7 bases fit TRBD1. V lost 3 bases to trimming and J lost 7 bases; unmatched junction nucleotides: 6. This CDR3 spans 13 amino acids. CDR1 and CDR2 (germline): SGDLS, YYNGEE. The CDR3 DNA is TGTGCCAGCAGCGGACAGGGATACGGTGGCTACACCTTC. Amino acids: CASSGQGYGGYTF. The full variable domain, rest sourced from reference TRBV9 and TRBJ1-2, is DSGVTQTPKHLITATGQRVTLRCSPRSGDLSVYWYQQSLDQGLQFLIQYYNGEERAKGNILERFSAQQFPDLHSELNLSSLELGDSALYFCASSGQGYGGYTFGSGTRLTVV.

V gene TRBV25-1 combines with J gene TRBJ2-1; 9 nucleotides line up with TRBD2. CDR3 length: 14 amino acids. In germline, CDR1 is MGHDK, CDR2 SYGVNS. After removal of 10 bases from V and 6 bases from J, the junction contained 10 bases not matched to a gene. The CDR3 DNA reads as TGTGCCATCCAGGCGGGGGGGCCAGTCAATGAGCAGTTCTTC. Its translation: CAIQAGGPVNEQFF.

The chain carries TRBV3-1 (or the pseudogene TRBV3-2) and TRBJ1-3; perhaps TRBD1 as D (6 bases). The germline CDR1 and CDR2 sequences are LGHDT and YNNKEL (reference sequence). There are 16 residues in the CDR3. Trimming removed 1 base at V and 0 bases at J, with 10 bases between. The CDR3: CASSQGRRGSGNTIYF. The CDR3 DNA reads TGTGCCAGCAGCCAAGGGCGCAGGGGCTCTGGAAACACCATATATTTT.

As DNA, the CDR3 is TGTGCCAGTAGGTACCGGGACACACCTCTTGACAATCAGCCCCAGCATTTT. Its protein product is CASRYRDTPLDNQPQHF. The gene calls are TRBV19 and TRBJ1-5; a weak D match, TRBD1 (6 bases). In germline, CDR1 is LNHDA, CDR2 SQIVND (reference sequence). This CDR3 has 17 residues. V dropped 6 bases and J dropped 3 bases, with 21 bases sitting between them.

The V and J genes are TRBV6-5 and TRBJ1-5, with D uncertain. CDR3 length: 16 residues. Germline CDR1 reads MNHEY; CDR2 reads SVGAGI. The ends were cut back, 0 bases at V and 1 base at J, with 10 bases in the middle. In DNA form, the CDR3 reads TGTGCCAGCAGTTACTCGCGGGTAGGAAGCAATCAGCCCCAGCATTTT. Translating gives CASSYSRVGSNQPQHF.

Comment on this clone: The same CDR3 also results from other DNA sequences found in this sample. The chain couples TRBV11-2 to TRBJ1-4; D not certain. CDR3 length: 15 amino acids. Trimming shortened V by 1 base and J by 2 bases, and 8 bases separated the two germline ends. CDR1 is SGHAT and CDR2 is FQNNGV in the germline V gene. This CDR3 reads CASSLVSGTNEKLFF. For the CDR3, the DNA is TGTGCCAGCAGCTTAGTTTCTGGGACTAATGAAAAACTGTTTTTT. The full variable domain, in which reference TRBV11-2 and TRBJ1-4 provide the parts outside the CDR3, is EAGVAQSPRYKIIEKRQSVAFWCNPISGHATLYWYQQILGQGPKLLIQFQNNGVVDDSQLPKDRFSAERLKGVDSTLKIQPAKLEDSAVYLCASSLVSGTNEKLFFGSGTQLSVL.

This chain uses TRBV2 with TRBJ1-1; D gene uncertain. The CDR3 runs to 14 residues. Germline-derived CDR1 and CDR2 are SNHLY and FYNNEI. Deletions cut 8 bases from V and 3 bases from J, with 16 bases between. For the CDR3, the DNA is TGTGCCAGCTCAAGGTTAAGATATTACACTGAAGCTTTCTTT. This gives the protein CASSRLRYYTEAFF.

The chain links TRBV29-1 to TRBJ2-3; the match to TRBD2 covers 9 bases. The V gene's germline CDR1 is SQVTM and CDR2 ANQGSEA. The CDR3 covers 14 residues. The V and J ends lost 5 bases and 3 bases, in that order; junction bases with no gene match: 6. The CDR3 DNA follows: TGCAGCGTTCAGATTAGCGGGGGAACAGATACGCAGTATTTT. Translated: CSVQISGGTDTQYF.

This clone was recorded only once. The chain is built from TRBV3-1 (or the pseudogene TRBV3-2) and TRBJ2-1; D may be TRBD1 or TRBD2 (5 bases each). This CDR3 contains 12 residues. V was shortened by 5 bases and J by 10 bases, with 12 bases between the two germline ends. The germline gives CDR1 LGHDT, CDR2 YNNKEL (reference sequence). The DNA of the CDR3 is TGTGCCAGCAGCACTCGGGACGCCGAGCAGTTCTTC. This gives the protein CASSTRDAEQFF.

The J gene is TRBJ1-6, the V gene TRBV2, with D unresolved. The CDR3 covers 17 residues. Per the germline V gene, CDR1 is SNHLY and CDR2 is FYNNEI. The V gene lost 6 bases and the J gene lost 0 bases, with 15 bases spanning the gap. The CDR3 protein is CASRGAGPSSYNSPLHF. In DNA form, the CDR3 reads TGTGCCAGCAGGGGTGCAGGCCCGAGCTCCTATAATTCACCCCTCCACTTT. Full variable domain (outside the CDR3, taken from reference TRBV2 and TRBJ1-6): EPEVTQTPSHQVTQMGQEVILRCVPISNHLYFYWYRQILGQKVEFLVSFYNNEISEKSEIFDDQFSVERPDGSNFTLKIRSTKLEDSAMYFCASRGAGPSSYNSPLHFGNGTRLTVT.

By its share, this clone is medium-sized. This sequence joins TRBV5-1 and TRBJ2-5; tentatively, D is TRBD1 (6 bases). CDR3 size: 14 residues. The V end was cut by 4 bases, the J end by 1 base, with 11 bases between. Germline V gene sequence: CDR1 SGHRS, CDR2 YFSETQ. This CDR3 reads CASSMDSRQETQYF. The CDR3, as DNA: TGCGCCAGCAGCATGGACAGCCGCCAAGAGACCCAGTACTTC.

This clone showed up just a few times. In nucleotides, the CDR3 is TGCGCCAGCACCTGGGGGGACCAGGCCGGCACTGAAGCTTTCTTT. It translates to CASTWGDQAGTEAFF. V is TRBV5-1 and J is TRBJ1-1, with TRBD1 as a possible D gene (5 bases). The CDR3 consists of 15 residues. Trimming shortened V by 6 bases and J by 4 bases, and 19 bases separated the two germline ends. CDR1 is SGHRS and CDR2 is YFSETQ in the germline V gene.

The DNA of the CDR3 is TGTGCCAGCAGCTCCTTGACTAGCGGGGGGGCTGCCCCCGAGCAGTTCTTC. It specifies CASSSLTSGGAAPEQFF. The chain joins TRBV11-3 to TRBJ2-1; 14 bases fit TRBD2. CDR3 length equals 17 residues. The trim removed 4 bases at V and 10 bases at J, leaving 12 bases unmatched. Germline lookup yields CDR1 SGHNT and CDR2 YENEEA. Full variable domain (rest looked up from reference TRBV11-3 and TRBJ2-1): EAGVVQSPRYKIIEKKQPVAFWCNPISGHNTLYWYLQNLGQGPELLIRYENEEAVDDSQLPKDRFSAERLKGVDSTLKIQPAELGDSAVYLCASSSLTSGGAAPEQFFGPGTRLTVL.

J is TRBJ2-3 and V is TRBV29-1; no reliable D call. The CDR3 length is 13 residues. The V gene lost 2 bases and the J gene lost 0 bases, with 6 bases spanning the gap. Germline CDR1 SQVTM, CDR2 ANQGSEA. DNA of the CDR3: TGCAGCGTTGAAATAACTAGCACAGATACGCAGTATTTT. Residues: CSVEITSTDTQYF.